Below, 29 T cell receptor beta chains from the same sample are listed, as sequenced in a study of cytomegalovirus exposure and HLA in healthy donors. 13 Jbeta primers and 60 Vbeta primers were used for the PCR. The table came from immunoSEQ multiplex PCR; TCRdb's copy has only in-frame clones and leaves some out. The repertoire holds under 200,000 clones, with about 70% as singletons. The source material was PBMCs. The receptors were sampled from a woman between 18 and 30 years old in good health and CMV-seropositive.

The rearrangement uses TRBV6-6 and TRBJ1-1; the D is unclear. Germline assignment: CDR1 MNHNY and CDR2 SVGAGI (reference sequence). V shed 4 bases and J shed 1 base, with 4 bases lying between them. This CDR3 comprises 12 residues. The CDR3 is CASSSGNTEAFF. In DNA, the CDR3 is TGTGCCAGCAGTTCAGGGAACACTGAAGCTTTCTTT.

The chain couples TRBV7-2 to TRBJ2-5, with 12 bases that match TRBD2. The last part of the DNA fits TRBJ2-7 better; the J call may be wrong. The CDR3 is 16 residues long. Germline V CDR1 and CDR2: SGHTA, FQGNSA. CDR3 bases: TGTGCCAGCAGCTTGACTAGCGGGGGTATGACCTACGAGCAGTACTTC. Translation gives CASSLTSGGMTYEQYF.

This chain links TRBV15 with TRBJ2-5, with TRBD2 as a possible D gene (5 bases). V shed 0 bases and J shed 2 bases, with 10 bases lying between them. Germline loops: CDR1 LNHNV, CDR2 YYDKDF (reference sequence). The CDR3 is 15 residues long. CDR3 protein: CATSRDGPGQETQYF. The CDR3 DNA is TGTGCCACCAGCAGAGATGGGCCGGGACAAGAGACCCAGTACTTC.

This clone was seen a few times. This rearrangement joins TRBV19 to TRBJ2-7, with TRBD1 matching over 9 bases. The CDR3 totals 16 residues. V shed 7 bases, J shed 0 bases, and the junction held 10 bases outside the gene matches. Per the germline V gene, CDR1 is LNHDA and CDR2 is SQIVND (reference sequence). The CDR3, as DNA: TGTGCCAGTAACAGGGGGCCTCAAGGGGACTCCTACGAGCAGTACTTC. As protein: CASNRGPQGDSYEQYF.

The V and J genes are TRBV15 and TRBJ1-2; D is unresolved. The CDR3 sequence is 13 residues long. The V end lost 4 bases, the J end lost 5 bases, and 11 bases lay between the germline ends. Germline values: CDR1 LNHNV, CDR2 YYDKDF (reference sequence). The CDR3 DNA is TGTGCCACCAGCATGGGGTCGGGGTATGGCTACACCTTC. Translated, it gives CATSMGSGYGYTF.

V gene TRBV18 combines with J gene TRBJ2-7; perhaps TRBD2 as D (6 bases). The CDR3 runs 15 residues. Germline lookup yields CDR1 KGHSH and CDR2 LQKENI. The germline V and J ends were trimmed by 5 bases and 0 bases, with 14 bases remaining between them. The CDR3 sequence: CASSEQAGISYEQYF. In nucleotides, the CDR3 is TGTGCCAGCTCAGAGCAGGCGGGGATCTCCTACGAGCAGTACTTC.

The CDR3 nucleotides are TGTGCCAGCAGTCTCCGGTCCTACGAGCAGTACTTC. It translates to CASSLRSYEQYF. The chain links TRBV27 to TRBJ2-7; no clear D. Between the trimmed V and J ends, which lost 5 bases and 1 base, there was a span of 6 bases. In germline, CDR1 is MNHEY, CDR2 SMNVEV (reference sequence). The CDR3 has 12 residues.

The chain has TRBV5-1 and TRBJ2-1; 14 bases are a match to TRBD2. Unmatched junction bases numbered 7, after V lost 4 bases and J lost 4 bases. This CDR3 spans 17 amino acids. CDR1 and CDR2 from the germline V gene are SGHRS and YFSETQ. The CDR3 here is CASSTTGLAGGYNEQFF. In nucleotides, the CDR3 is TGCGCCAGCAGCACTACCGGACTAGCGGGGGGTTACAATGAGCAGTTCTTC.

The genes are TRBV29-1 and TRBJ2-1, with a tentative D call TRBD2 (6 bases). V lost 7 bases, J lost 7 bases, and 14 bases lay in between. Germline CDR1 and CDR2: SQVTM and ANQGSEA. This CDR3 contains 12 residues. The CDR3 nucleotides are TGCAGCGGCCTCCCCCTAGCGAATGAGCAGTTCTTC. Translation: CSGLPLANEQFF.

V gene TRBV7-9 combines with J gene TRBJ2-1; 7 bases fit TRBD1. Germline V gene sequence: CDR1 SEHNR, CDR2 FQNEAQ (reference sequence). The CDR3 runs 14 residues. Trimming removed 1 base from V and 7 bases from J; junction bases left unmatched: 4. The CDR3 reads CASSLVGDSNEQFF. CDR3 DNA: TGTGCCAGCAGCTTAGTTGGGGACAGTAATGAGCAGTTCTTC.

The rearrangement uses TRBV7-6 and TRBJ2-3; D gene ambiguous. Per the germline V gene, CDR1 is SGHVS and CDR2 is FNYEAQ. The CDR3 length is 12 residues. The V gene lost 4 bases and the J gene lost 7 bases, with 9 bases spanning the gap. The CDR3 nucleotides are TGTGCCAGCAGCTCGCTAGAGCATACGCAGTATTTT. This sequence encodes CASSSLEHTQYF.

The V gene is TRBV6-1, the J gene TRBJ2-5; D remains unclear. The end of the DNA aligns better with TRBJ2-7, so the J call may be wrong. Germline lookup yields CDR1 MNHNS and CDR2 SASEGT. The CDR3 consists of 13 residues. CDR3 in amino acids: CASSESRIDEQYF. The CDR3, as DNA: TGTGCCAGCAGTGAGTCCAGGATCGACGAGCAGTACTTC.

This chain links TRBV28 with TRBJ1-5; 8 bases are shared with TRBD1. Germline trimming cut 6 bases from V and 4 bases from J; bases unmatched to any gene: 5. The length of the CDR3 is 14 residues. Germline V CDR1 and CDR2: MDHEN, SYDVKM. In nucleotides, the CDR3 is TGTGCCAGCAGAACAGGGGGGGGGAATCAGCCCCAGCATTTT. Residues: CASRTGGGNQPQHF.

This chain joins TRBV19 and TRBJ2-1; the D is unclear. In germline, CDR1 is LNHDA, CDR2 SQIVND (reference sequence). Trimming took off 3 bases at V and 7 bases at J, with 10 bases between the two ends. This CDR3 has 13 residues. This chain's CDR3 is CASSIQFRNEQFF. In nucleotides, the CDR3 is TGTGCCAGTAGTATTCAATTCAGAAATGAGCAGTTCTTC.

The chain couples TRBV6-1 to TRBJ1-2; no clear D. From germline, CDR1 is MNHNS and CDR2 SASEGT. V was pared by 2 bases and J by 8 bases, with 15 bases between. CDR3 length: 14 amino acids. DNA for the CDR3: TGTGCCAGCAGTGAATTGAGGAGGCCGGGAGGCTACACCTTC. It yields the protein CASSELRRPGGYTF.

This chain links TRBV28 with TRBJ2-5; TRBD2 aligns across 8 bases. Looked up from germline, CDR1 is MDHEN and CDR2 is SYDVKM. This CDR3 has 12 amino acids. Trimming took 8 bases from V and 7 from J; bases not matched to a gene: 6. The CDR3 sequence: CASRGGPGTQYF. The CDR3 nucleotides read TGTGCCAGCCGGGGGGGGCCGGGGACCCAGTACTTC.

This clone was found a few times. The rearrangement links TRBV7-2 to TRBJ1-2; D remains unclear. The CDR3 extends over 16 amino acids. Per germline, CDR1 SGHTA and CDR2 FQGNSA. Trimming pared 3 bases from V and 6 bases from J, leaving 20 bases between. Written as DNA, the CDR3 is TGTGCCAGCAGCTTGATGAACAGCCTCTCCCGGCATGGCTACACCTTC. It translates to CASSLMNSLSRHGYTF. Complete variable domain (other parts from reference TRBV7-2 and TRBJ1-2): GAGVSQSPSNKVTEKGKDVELRCDPISGHTALYWYRQSLGQGLEFLIYFQGNSAPDKSGLPSDRFSAERTGGSVSTLTIQRTQQEDSAVYLCASSLMNSLSRHGYTFGSGTRLTVV.

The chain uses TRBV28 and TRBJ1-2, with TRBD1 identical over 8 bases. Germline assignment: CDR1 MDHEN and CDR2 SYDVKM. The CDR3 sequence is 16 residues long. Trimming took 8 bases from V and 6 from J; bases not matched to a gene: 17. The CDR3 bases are TGTGCCAGCTTCGATGGGTCAGGGGGCTTTCTCCATGGCTACACCTTC. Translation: CASFDGSGGFLHGYTF.

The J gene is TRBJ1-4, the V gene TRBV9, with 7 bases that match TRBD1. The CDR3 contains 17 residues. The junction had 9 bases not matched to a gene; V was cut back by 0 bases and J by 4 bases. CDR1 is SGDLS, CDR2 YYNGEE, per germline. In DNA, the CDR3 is TGTGCCAGCAGCGTAGAGGCGGGACAGCTACTTAATGAAAAACTGTTTTTT. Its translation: CASSVEAGQLLNEKLFF.

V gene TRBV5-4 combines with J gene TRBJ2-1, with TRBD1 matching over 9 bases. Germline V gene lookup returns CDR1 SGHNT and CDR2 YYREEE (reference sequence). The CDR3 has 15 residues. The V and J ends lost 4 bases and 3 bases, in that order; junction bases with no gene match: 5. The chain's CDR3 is CASSLGTGIYNEQFF. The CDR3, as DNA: TGTGCCAGCAGCCTCGGGACAGGGATCTACAATGAGCAGTTCTTC.

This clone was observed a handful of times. The CDR3 is CSVLGQGIHEQFF. The CDR3 nucleotides are TGCAGCGTCCTGGGACAGGGGATCCATGAGCAGTTCTTC. The J gene is TRBJ2-1, the V gene TRBV29-1, with TRBD1 matching over 10 bases. Germline-derived CDR1 and CDR2 are SQVTM and ANQGSEA. The CDR3 sequence is 13 residues long. Unmatched junction bases numbered 7, after V lost 6 bases and J lost 8 bases.

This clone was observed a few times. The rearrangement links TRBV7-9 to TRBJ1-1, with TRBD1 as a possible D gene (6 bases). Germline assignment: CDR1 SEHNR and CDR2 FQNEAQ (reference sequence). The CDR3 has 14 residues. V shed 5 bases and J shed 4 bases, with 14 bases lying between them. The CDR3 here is CASSHRTEATEAFF. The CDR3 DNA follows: TGTGCCAGCAGCCATCGGACAGAGGCCACTGAAGCTTTCTTT.

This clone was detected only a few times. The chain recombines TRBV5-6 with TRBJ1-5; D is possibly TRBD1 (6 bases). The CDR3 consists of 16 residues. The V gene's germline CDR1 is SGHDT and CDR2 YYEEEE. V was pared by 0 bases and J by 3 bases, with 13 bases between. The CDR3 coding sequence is TGTGCCAGCAGCTTGGGAATTCGGGACAACAATCAGCCCCAGCATTTT. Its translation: CASSLGIRDNNQPQHF. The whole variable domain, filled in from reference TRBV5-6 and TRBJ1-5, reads DAGVTQSPTHLIKTRGQQVTLRCSPKSGHDTVSWYQQALGQGPQFIFQYYEEEERQRGNFPDRFSGHQFPNYSSELNVNALLLGDSALYLCASSLGIRDNNQPQHFGDGTRLSIL.

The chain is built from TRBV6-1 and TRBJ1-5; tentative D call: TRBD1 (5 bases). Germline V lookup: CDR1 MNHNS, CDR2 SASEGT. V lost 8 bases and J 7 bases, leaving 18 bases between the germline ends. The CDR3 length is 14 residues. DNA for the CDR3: TGTGCCAGCGCGGGGGTCCCTCCTCGCCAGCCCCAGCATTTT. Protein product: CASAGVPPRQPQHF.

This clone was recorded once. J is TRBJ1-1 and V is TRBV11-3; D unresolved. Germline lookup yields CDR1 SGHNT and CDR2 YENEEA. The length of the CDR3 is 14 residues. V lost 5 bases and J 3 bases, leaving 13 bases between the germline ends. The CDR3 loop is CASSRGSGYTEAFF. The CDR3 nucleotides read TGTGCCAGCAGCCGGGGATCAGGTTACACTGAAGCTTTCTTT.

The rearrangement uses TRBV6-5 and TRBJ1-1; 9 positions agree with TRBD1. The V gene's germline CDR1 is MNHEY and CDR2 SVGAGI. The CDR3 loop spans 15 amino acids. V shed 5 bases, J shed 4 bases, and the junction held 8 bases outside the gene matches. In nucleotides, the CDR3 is TGTGCCAGCAGTAGGTCCGGGACAGGGAGCACTGAAGCTTTCTTT. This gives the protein CASSRSGTGSTEAFF.

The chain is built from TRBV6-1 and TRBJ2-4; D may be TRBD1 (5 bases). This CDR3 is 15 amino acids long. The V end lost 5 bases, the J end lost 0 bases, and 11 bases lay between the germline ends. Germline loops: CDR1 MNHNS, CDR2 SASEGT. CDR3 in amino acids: CASSTRVLAKNIQYF. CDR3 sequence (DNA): TGTGCCAGCAGTACCAGGGTATTAGCCAAAAACATTCAGTACTTC.

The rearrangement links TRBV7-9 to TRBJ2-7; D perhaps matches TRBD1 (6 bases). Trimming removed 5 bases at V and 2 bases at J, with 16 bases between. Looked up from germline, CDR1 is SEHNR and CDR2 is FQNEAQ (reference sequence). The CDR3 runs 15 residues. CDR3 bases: TGTGCCAGCAGCACGACGATGACAGGTACCTACGAGCAGTACTTC. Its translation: CASSTTMTGTYEQYF.

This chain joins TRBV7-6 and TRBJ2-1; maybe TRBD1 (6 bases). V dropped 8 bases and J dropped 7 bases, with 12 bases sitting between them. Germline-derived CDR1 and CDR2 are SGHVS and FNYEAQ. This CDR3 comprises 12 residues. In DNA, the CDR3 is TGTGCCAGCGTGGGGGCCACGAATGAGCAGTTCTTC. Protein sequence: CASVGATNEQFF.